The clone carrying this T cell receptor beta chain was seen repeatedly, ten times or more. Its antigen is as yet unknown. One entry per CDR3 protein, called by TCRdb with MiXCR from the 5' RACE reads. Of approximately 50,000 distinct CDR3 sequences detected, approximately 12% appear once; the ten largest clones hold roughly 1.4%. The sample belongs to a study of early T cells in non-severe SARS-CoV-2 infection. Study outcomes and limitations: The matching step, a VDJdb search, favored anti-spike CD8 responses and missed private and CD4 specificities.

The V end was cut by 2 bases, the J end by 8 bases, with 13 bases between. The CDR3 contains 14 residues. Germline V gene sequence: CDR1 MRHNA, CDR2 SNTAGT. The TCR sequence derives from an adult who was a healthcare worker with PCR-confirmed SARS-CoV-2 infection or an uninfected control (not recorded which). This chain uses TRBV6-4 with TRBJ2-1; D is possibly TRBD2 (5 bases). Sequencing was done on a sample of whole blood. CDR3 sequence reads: CASSDVSGSDEQFF. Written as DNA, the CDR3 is TGTGCCAGCAGTGACGTGTCGGGGAGCGATGAGCAGTTCTTC.